The rows below give T cell receptor beta chains drawn from one sample of a study of a mutant IDH1 vaccine in newly diagnosed glioma. TCRdb keeps only in-frame clones here, not all; method: immunoSEQ multiplex PCR. The table records approximately 37,000 clones, about three fifths of them present only once. No antigen is known for these receptors. Sequencing used PBMCs, obtained from a glioma patient whose treatment included an IDH1 peptide vaccine. Every receptor here comes from a young woman with glioma. The CDR3 runs from the conserved cysteine through the conserved F or W. Fields, in order: J gene, V gene, clone size, D gene, CDR3 protein, CDR3 DNA. The D gene is left open where the match is weak. A clone size is listed for some rows: how often the clone was seen (once, few, many), or a class if it is expanded.

J gene: TRBJ1-4
V gene: TRBV9
clone size: few
D gene: TRBD1
CDR3 protein: CASSAGQGGEKLFF
CDR3 DNA: TGTGCCAGCAGCGCGGGACAGGGCGGGGAAAAACTGTTTTTT

J gene: TRBJ2-3
V gene: TRBV7-6
clone size: NA
D gene: NA
CDR3 protein: CASSSLTDTQYF
CDR3 DNA: TGTGCCAGCAGCTCCCTCACAGATACGCAGTATTTT

J gene: TRBJ2-3
V gene: TRBV4-1
clone size: few
D gene: NA
CDR3 protein: CASSQDEGPDTQYF
CDR3 DNA: TGCGCCAGCAGCCAAGATGAGGGGCCAGATACGCAGTATTTT

J gene: TRBJ2-4
V gene: TRBV15
clone size: few
D gene: NA
CDR3 protein: CATSRRQGKNIQYF
CDR3 DNA: TGTGCCACCAGCAGGAGGCAGGGAAAAAACATTCAGTACTTC

J gene: TRBJ1-1
V gene: TRBV4-3
clone size: few
D gene: TRBD1
CDR3 protein: CASSHPDRGNTEAFF
CDR3 DNA: TGCGCCAGCAGCCACCCGGACAGGGGTAATACTGAAGCTTTCTTT

J gene: TRBJ1-2
V gene: TRBV19
clone size: once
D gene: NA
CDR3 protein: CASSIDDSLNYGYTF
CDR3 DNA: TGTGCCAGTAGTATAGATGACAGCCTGAACTATGGCTACACCTTC

J gene: TRBJ2-1
V gene: TRBV4-1
clone size: NA
D gene: TRBD2
CDR3 protein: CASSPGGPNEQFF
CDR3 DNA: TGCGCCAGCAGCCCGGGGGGGCCGAATGAGCAGTTCTTC

J gene: TRBJ2-5
V gene: TRBV5-6
clone size: NA
D gene: NA
CDR3 protein: CASSPTHSPESPKETQYF
CDR3 DNA: TGTGCCAGCAGCCCAACTCATTCCCCGGAGTCTCCTAAAGAGACCCAGTACTTC

J gene: TRBJ1-2
V gene: TRBV7-2
clone size: NA
D gene: NA
CDR3 protein: CASSPGRTVTPGHGYTF
CDR3 DNA: TGTGCCAGCAGCCCGGGGAGGACAGTAACCCCAGGCCATGGCTACACCTTC

J gene: TRBJ2-1
V gene: TRBV4-2
clone size: few
D gene: TRBD1
CDR3 protein: CASSLLTGSSYNEQFF
CDR3 DNA: TGTGCCAGCAGCCTTCTGACAGGGAGCTCCTACAATGAGCAGTTCTTC

J gene: TRBJ1-5
V gene: TRBV27
clone size: NA
D gene: TRBD1
CDR3 protein: CASSSTGLGQPQHF
CDR3 DNA: TGTGCCAGCAGTTCGACAGGGCTGGGGCAGCCCCAGCATTTT

J gene: TRBJ2-5
V gene: TRBV9
clone size: NA
D gene: NA
CDR3 protein: CASSVDYSGTQYF
CDR3 DNA: TGTGCCAGCAGCGTAGACTATTCCGGGACCCAGTACTTC

J gene: TRBJ1-6
V gene: TRBV30
clone size: few
D gene: NA
CDR3 protein: CAWSVSGVRNSPLHF
CDR3 DNA: TGTGCCTGGAGTGTTTCCGGGGTCCGTAATTCACCCCTCCACTTT

J gene: TRBJ2-1
V gene: TRBV5-1
clone size: NA
D gene: TRBD2
CDR3 protein: CASSLGLAGVPPADEQFF
CDR3 DNA: TGCGCCAGCAGCTTGGGGCTAGCGGGAGTCCCTCCGGCGGATGAGCAGTTCTTC

J gene: TRBJ1-2
V gene: TRBV10-3
clone size: NA
D gene: TRBD1
CDR3 protein: CAINENRDRGFYGYTF
CDR3 DNA: TGTGCCATCAATGAGAACCGGGACAGGGGTTTCTATGGCTACACCTTC

J gene: TRBJ1-6
V gene: TRBV7-9
clone size: medium-sized
D gene: NA
CDR3 protein: CASSLAYREVSGSPLHF
CDR3 DNA: TGTGCCAGCAGCTTAGCGTACAGGGAGGTGAGCGGCTCACCCCTCCACTTT

J gene: TRBJ2-7
V gene: TRBV5-6
clone size: NA
D gene: TRBD2
CDR3 protein: CASSFRLTGGFYEQYF
CDR3 DNA: TGTGCCAGCAGCTTCCGGTTAACGGGAGGGTTTTACGAGCAGTACTTC

J gene: TRBJ2-1
V gene: TRBV5-1
clone size: NA
D gene: NA
CDR3 protein: CASSPDGSPGNEQFF
CDR3 DNA: TGCGCCAGCAGCCCGGACGGGTCACCTGGCAATGAGCAGTTCTTC

J gene: TRBJ1-2
V gene: TRBV18
clone size: NA
D gene: NA
CDR3 protein: CASSPPERAVYTF
CDR3 DNA: TGTGCCAGCTCACCACCGGAAAGGGCGGTCTACACCTTC

J gene: TRBJ2-7
V gene: TRBV25-1
clone size: few
D gene: NA
CDR3 protein: CASRGAATYEQYF
CDR3 DNA: TGTGCCAGCCGGGGGGCGGCAACCTACGAGCAGTACTTC

J gene: TRBJ2-1
V gene: TRBV5-1
clone size: few
D gene: NA
CDR3 protein: CASSPPEVGGPLSGEQFF
CDR3 DNA: TGCGCCAGCAGCCCCCCAGAGGTCGGGGGGCCACTTAGCGGTGAGCAGTTCTTC

J gene: TRBJ1-1
V gene: TRBV7-2
clone size: few
D gene: TRBD1
CDR3 protein: CASYDRAGYTEAFF
CDR3 DNA: TGTGCCAGCTACGACAGGGCGGGATACACTGAAGCTTTCTTT

J gene: TRBJ1-5
V gene: TRBV6-1
clone size: few
D gene: TRBD1
CDR3 protein: CAAKLRDSSNQPQHF
CDR3 DNA: TGTGCCGCCAAGTTGAGGGACAGTAGCAATCAGCCCCAGCATTTT

J gene: TRBJ1-1
V gene: TRBV18
clone size: NA
D gene: NA
CDR3 protein: CASSPPAMTGNTEAFF
CDR3 DNA: TGTGCCAGCTCACCACCGGCGATGACAGGGAACACTGAAGCTTTCTTT

J gene: TRBJ2-3
V gene: TRBV5-1
clone size: NA
D gene: NA
CDR3 protein: CASHGLKHGTDTQYF
CDR3 DNA: TGCGCCAGCCACGGCCTAAAACATGGCACAGATACGCAGTATTTT

J gene: TRBJ2-7
V gene: TRBV18
clone size: few
D gene: NA
CDR3 protein: CASSPGVVDEQYF
CDR3 DNA: TGTGCCAGCTCACCCGGGGTCGTCGACGAGCAGTACTTC

J gene: TRBJ2-3
V gene: TRBV4-2
clone size: NA
D gene: TRBD2
CDR3 protein: CASSQEGPSGGYSSTDTQYF
CDR3 DNA: TGTGCCAGCAGCCAAGAAGGCCCTAGCGGGGGGTACTCTAGCACAGATACGCAGTATTTT

J gene: TRBJ1-5
V gene: TRBV27
clone size: NA
D gene: TRBD1
CDR3 protein: CASSSGTGTNQPQHF
CDR3 DNA: TGTGCCAGCAGTTCGGGGACAGGGACCAATCAGCCCCAGCATTTT

J gene: TRBJ2-5
V gene: TRBV6-5
clone size: NA
D gene: NA
CDR3 protein: CASSYSPTGKGETQYF
CDR3 DNA: TGTGCCAGCAGTTATTCGCCCACAGGAAAAGGAGAGACCCAGTACTTC

J gene: TRBJ1-2
V gene: TRBV18
clone size: NA
D gene: NA
CDR3 protein: CASSRGESSNYGYTF
CDR3 DNA: TGTGCCAGCTCACGCGGGGAGAGTTCTAACTATGGCTACACCTTC

J gene: TRBJ2-2
V gene: TRBV6-5
clone size: NA
D gene: TRBD2
CDR3 protein: CASSYNLAGGTGELFF
CDR3 DNA: TGTGCCAGCAGTTACAACCTAGCGGGAGGAACCGGGGAGCTGTTTTTT

J gene: TRBJ1-3
V gene: TRBV5-1
clone size: NA
D gene: NA
CDR3 protein: CASSLGVGAYGNTIYF
CDR3 DNA: TGCGCCAGCAGCTTGGGAGTGGGGGCGTATGGAAACACCATATATTTT